This TCR beta chain emerged from a study of molecular identifiers for immune sequencing clone quantification. Trimming removed 8 bases at V and 5 bases at J, with 14 bases between. CDR1 LNHDA and CDR2 SQIVND come from the germline V gene (reference sequence). The CDR3 is 13 residues long. This clonotype was found once. Its antigen remains unidentified. A read error is possible here, since a much larger clone lies one base away. Study results and limitations: Whereas clones above 20 RNA copies held under 1% of naive-cell molecules, they held over 98% of effector molecules.

Both previously described methods and listed TCR primers were employed to make bulk TCR libraries. TCRdb recomputed calls from the PCR reads with MiXCR, one row per CDR3 protein. The sample lists about 640,000 distinct CDR3 sequences, less than 20% occurring once. Input material: naive CD8+ T cells from blood, with Jurkat cell RNA spiked in. Stated subset: FACS-sorted CD8+CD4-CCR7+CD45RA+ naive T cells. This chain uses TRBV19 with TRBJ2-3; no reliable D call. This receptor was obtained from a human donor in good health. Some libraries in this study had Jurkat cell RNA spiked in. The CDR3: CASGTLPGDTQYF. The CDR3 coding sequence is TGTGCCAGTGGTACCCTACCGGGAGATACGCAGTATTTT.